The 22 T cell receptor beta chains presented below share a single source sample, sequenced in a study of spatial heterogeneity in lung cancer (dated by TCRdb to between 2017 and 2020). The method was 5' RACE. TCRdb lists the instrument as NextSeq 500. The public reads were quality trimmed at Q25 with fastp and then assembled into clones with MiXCR by TCRdb, keeping productive beta chains. A single entry per CDR3 protein holds the most common genes and DNA from its merged rows. The sample table lists around 45,000 distinct CDR3 sequences, under 25% of them with a count of one. Jointly, the top ten make up approximately 7.2% of the sample. According to the study, the label for this sample's time point signals: blood at routine non-recurrence follow-up after resection. Material: PBMCs, obtained at follow-up. These receptors were collected from a female donor with early-stage non-small cell lung cancer.

This clonotype was detected ten times or more. The chain recombines TRBV10-1 with TRBJ2-3; D is undetermined. Trimming shortened V by 8 bases and J by 6 bases, and 9 bases separated the two germline ends. The CDR3 loop spans 11 amino acids. CDR1 is WNHNN, CDR2 SYGVQD, per germline (reference sequence). CDR3 sequence (DNA): TGCGCCAGCGCGTCGAGGGATACGCAGTATTTT. Protein product: CASASRDTQYF.

The V gene is TRBV19, the J gene TRBJ2-2, with 9 bases matching TRBD1. This CDR3 region has 14 residues. CDR1 LNHDA and CDR2 SQIVND come from the germline V gene (reference sequence). The V gene end was trimmed by 5 bases and the J gene end by 7 bases; junction bases not matched to a gene: 5. The chain's CDR3 is CASSLTGGSGELFF. The CDR3 region has the DNA TGTGCCAGTAGTCTAACAGGGGGCAGCGGGGAGCTGTTTTTT.

V and J are TRBV29-1 and TRBJ1-2; 9 positions match TRBD1. Germline V gene lookup returns CDR1 SQVTM and CDR2 ANQGSEA. V dropped 3 bases and J dropped 4; count of bases not matched to a gene: 6. This CDR3 is 14 amino acids long. The CDR3 region is CSVDPGQGLYGYTF. The CDR3 DNA reads TGCAGCGTTGACCCCGGACAGGGGCTCTATGGCTACACCTTC.

This sequence joins TRBV7-3 and TRBJ2-3, with TRBD1 identical over 7 bases. CDR1 is SGHTA, CDR2 FQGTGA, per germline. V trimming: 5 bases; J trimming: 4 bases; junction bases outside the gene matches: 6. The CDR3 has 14 amino acids. The CDR3 DNA follows: TGTGCCAGCAGCCACAGGGGCACCGCAGATACGCAGTATTTT. Amino acids: CASSHRGTADTQYF. Variable domain in full (rest from reference TRBV7-3 and TRBJ2-3): GAGVSQTPSNKVTEKGKYVELRCDPISGHTALYWYRQSLGQGPEFLIYFQGTGAADDSGLPNDRFFAVRPEGSVSTLKIQRTERGDSAVYLCASSHRGTADTQYFGPGTRLTVL.

Ten or more counts support this clonotype. The chain is built from TRBV29-1 and TRBJ2-7, with D possibly TRBD1 on 5 matching bases. Per germline, CDR1 SQVTM and CDR2 ANQGSEA. Trimming cost V 6 bases and J 7 bases, with 25 bases left between them. This CDR3 has 15 residues. The CDR3 sequence: CSVSLSQGRMREQYF. In DNA form, the CDR3 reads TGCAGCGTCTCTCTGTCCCAGGGCCGTATGAGGGAGCAGTACTTC.

The chain uses TRBV6-6 and TRBJ2-1; 8 nucleotides match TRBD2. With V trimmed by 4 bases and J by 4 bases, 9 bases remained unmatched. Germline V lookup: CDR1 MNHNY, CDR2 SVGAGI (reference sequence). This CDR3 has 16 residues. The CDR3 protein is CASSSISAGGYNEQFF. DNA of the CDR3: TGTGCCAGCAGTTCCATTAGTGCGGGGGGATACAATGAGCAGTTCTTC.

This sequence joins TRBV2 and TRBJ2-2; D gene uncertain. Germline CDR1 and CDR2: SNHLY and FYNNEI. The germline V and J ends were trimmed by 6 bases and 0 bases, with 11 bases remaining between them. The length of the CDR3 is 15 residues. For the CDR3, the DNA is TGTGCCAGCAGGAGTCGGACGTCGAACACCGGGGAGCTGTTTTTT. As protein: CASRSRTSNTGELFF. Full variable domain (missing parts from reference TRBV2 and TRBJ2-2): EPEVTQTPSHQVTQMGQEVILRCVPISNHLYFYWYRQILGQKVEFLVSFYNNEISEKSEIFDDQFSVERPDGSNFTLKIRSTKLEDSAMYFCASRSRTSNTGELFFGEGSRLTVL.

This clonotype came up a few times. The J gene is TRBJ2-5, the V gene TRBV4-2, with TRBD2 identical over 10 bases. The ends lost 4 bases at V and 3 bases at J; junction bases unmatched: 14. The CDR3 covers 18 residues. The germline CDR1 and CDR2 sequences are LGHNA and YNFKEQ. The CDR3 here is CASSRGRTSGEKEETQYF. The CDR3 coding sequence is TGTGCCAGCAGCCGGGGTCGGACTAGCGGTGAGAAAGAAGAGACCCAGTACTTC.

The chain employs TRBV12-3 or TRBV12-4 and TRBJ1-2; D perhaps matches TRBD1 (6 bases). Trimming shortened V by 5 bases and J by 4 bases, and 17 bases separated the two germline ends. The length of the CDR3 is 15 residues. The CDR3 bases are TGTGCCAGCAGTCCAAAGCGGGGGGCCGTCTATGGCTACACCTTC. Its protein product is CASSPKRGAVYGYTF.

V usage is TRBV11-2 and J usage is TRBJ2-7, with 13 positions matching TRBD2. This CDR3 contains 15 residues. Germline loops: CDR1 SGHAT, CDR2 FQNNGV. The V gene end was trimmed by 6 bases and the J gene end by 5 bases; junction bases not matched to a gene: 7. The CDR3 is CASRPTSGRAHEQYF. The CDR3 DNA reads TGTGCCAGCAGGCCCACTAGCGGGAGGGCCCACGAGCAGTACTTC.

This clonotype was seen only once. The genes are TRBV27 and TRBJ1-6; 9 nucleotides align to TRBD1. The CDR3 sequence is 14 residues long. Germline V gene data show CDR1 as MNHEY and CDR2 as SMNVEV (reference sequence). Trimming took 6 bases from V and 10 from J; bases not matched to a gene: 7. CDR3 bases: TGTGCCAGCAGACCTACAGGGGGCAGATCACCCCTCCACTTT. Translation gives CASRPTGGRSPLHF.

A few counts support this clonotype. The chain links TRBV5-6 to TRBJ2-2; no firm D call. Germline V gives CDR1 SGHDT, CDR2 YYEEEE. The CDR3 contains 15 residues. V was shortened by 3 bases and J by 2 bases, with 11 bases between the two germline ends. This CDR3 reads CASSWDIANTGELFF. CDR3 in DNA: TGTGCCAGCAGCTGGGATATTGCAAACACCGGGGAGCTGTTTTTT.

The genes are TRBV7-9 and TRBJ1-4; 7 nucleotides line up with TRBD1. After removal of 3 bases from V and 8 bases from J, the junction contained 9 bases not matched to a gene. Germline CDR1 and CDR2: SEHNR and FQNEAQ (reference sequence). The CDR3 runs 15 residues. Here the CDR3 reads CASSFRDRSIEKLFF. Written as DNA, the CDR3 is TGTGCCAGCAGCTTTAGGGACAGAAGCATAGAAAAACTGTTTTTT.

The chain combines TRBV3-1 with TRBJ2-5, with 8 bases identical to TRBD2. The CDR3 sequence is 20 residues long. V lost 0 bases and J lost 5; bases outside the gene matches: 20. Germline V gives CDR1 LGHDT, CDR2 YNNKEL (reference sequence). This CDR3 is CASSQESSFGREDFRETQYF. CDR3 in DNA: TGTGCCAGCAGCCAAGAGTCTTCGTTCGGGCGGGAGGACTTTCGGGAGACCCAGTACTTC.

The chain has TRBV7-2 and TRBJ1-2; TRBD1 matches at 9 bases. Germline assignment: CDR1 SGHTA and CDR2 FQGNSA. V was clipped by 4 bases and J by 9 bases; unmatched bases: 9. This CDR3 has 14 residues. CDR3 coding DNA: TGTGCCAGCAGCTCCGGACAGGGGAGGAGTAGCTACACCTTC. This sequence encodes CASSSGQGRSSYTF.

This clonotype is medium-sized. The V gene is TRBV7-9, the J gene TRBJ2-1, with D perhaps matching TRBD2 (5 bases). The germline gives CDR1 SEHNR, CDR2 FQNEAQ (reference sequence). The V gene lost 5 bases and the J gene lost 9 bases, with 11 bases spanning the gap. The CDR3 loop spans 12 amino acids. The CDR3 sequence is CASSQLVTEQFF. The CDR3 coding sequence is TGTGCCAGCAGCCAACTAGTAACTGAGCAGTTCTTC.

V is TRBV7-9 and J is TRBJ2-5; D is perhaps TRBD2 (6 bases). This CDR3 contains 15 residues. The ends were cut back, 5 bases at V and 3 bases at J, with 16 bases in the middle. The germline V gene encodes CDR1 SEHNR and CDR2 FQNEAQ (reference sequence). CDR3 sequence reads: CASSQSGGREETQYF. The CDR3 DNA sequence: TGTGCCAGCAGCCAGTCAGGAGGGCGGGAAGAGACCCAGTACTTC.

This chain connects TRBV25-1 to TRBJ1-4; D may be TRBD1 (6 bases). CDR1 MGHDK and CDR2 SYGVNS come from the germline V gene. The V gene lost 2 bases and the J gene lost 8 bases, with 12 bases spanning the gap. The CDR3 extends over 14 amino acids. The CDR3 DNA is TGTGCCAGCAGTGAAAGGGGGGTAGAGGAAAAACTGTTTTTT. Protein product: CASSERGVEEKLFF.

This clonotype came up many times. The genes are TRBV5-1 and TRBJ2-1, with a weak D call TRBD2 (5 bases). This CDR3 region has 13 residues. Germline CDR1 SGHRS, CDR2 YFSETQ. V lost 0 bases, J lost 9 bases, and 10 bases lay in between. CDR3 nucleotide sequence: TGCGCCAGCAGCTTGGCGTGGAGGTCTGAGCAGTTCTTC. Translation: CASSLAWRSEQFF.

This clonotype was observed a handful of times. The chain carries TRBV10-3 and TRBJ1-1, with 9 bases fitting TRBD1. Germline V CDR1 and CDR2: ENHRY, SYGVKD. The trim removed 9 bases at V and 8 bases at J, leaving 10 bases unmatched. The CDR3 is made up of 13 amino acids. The CDR3 bases are TGTGCCATGAAACCGGGACAGGGACCGGAAGCTTTCTTT. Translating gives CAMKPGQGPEAFF.

This clonotype has more than one count but fewer than ten. The gene calls are TRBV19 and TRBJ1-4; D is uncertain. This CDR3 is built from 13 residues. Germline V gene data show CDR1 as LNHDA and CDR2 as SQIVND (reference sequence). Trimming stripped 10 bases from V and 0 bases from J, with 9 bases between. The CDR3 protein is CATSATTNEKLFF. Written as DNA, the CDR3 is TGTGCCACCTCAGCCACAACTAATGAAAAACTGTTTTTT.

This clonotype was detected ten times or more. The V gene is TRBV18, the J gene TRBJ1-1, with TRBD1 as a possible D gene (5 bases). Germline lookup yields CDR1 KGHSH and CDR2 LQKENI. CDR3 size: 14 residues. The germline V and J ends were trimmed by 8 bases and 5 bases, with 18 bases remaining between them. The CDR3 region has the DNA TGTGCCAGCACTACCGGGACCCGAGGGACTGAAGCTTTCTTT. Translation gives CASTTGTRGTEAFF.